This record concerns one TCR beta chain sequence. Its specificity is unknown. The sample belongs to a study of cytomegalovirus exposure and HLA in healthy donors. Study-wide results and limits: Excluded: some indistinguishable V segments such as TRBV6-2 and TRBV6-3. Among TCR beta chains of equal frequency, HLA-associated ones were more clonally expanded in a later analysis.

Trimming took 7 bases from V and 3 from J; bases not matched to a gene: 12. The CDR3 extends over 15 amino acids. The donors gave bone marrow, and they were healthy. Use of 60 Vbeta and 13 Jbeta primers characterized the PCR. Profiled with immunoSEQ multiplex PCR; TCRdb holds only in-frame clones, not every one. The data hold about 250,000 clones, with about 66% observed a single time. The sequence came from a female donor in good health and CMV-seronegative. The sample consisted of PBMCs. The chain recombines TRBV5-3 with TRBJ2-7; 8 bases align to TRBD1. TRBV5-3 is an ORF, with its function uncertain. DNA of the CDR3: TGTGCCAGAGGACAGGGACAGCCGGTTTGCTACGAGCAGTACTTC. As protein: CARGQGQPVCYEQYF.